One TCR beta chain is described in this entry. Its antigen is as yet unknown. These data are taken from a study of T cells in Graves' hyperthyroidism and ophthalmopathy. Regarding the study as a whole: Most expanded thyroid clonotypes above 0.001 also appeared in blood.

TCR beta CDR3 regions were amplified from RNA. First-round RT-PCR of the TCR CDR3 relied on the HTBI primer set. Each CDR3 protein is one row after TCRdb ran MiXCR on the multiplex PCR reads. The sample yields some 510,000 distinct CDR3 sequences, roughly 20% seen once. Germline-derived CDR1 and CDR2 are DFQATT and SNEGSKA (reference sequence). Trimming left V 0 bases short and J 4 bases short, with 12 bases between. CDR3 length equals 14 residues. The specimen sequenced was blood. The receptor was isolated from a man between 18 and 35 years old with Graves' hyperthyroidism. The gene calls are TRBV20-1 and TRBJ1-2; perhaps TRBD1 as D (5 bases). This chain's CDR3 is CSARDHRGTYGYTF. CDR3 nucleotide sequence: TGCAGTGCTAGAGATCATAGAGGGACCTATGGCTACACCTTC.